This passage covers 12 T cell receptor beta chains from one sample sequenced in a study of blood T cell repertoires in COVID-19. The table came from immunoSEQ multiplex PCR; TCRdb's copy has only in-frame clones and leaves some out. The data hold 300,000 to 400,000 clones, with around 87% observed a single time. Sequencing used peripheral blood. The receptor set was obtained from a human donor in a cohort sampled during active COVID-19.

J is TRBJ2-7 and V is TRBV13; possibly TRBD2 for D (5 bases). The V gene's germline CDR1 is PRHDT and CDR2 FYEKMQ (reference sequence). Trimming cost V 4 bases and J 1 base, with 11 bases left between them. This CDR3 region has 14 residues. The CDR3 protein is CASSYGGTSYEQYF. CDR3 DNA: TGTGCCAGCAGCTATGGAGGAACTTCCTACGAGCAGTACTTC.

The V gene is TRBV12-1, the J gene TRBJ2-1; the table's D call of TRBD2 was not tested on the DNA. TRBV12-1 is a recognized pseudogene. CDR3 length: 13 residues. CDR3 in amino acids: CASSFKTGDEQFF. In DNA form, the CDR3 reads TGTGCCAGCAGCTTCAAGACGGGGGATGAGCAGTTCTTC.

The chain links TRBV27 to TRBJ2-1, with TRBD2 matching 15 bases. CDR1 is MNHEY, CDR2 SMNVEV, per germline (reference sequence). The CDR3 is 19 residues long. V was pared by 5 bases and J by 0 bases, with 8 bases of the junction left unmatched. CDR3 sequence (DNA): TGTGCCAGCAGTCCAATAGGGACTAGCGGGGGGCTCTCCTACAATGAGCAGTTCTTC. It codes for CASSPIGTSGGLSYNEQFF.

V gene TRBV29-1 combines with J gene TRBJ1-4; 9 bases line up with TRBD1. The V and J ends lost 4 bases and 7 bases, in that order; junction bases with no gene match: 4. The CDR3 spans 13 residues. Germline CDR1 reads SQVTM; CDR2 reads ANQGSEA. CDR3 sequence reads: CSVGMDRGEKLFF. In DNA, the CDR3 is TGCAGCGTTGGTATGGACAGGGGTGAAAAACTGTTTTTT.

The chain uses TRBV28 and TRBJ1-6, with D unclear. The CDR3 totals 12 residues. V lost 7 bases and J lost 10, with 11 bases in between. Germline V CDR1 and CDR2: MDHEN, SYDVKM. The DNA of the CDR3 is TGTGCCAGCACCTCCGGGAGCTCACCCCTCCACTTT. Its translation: CASTSGSSPLHF.

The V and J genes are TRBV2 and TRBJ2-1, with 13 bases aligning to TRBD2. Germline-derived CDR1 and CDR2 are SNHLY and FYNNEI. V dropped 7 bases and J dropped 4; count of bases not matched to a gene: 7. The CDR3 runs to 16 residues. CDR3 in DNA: TGTGCCAGCAACGGAGGGACTAGCGGGGTGTACAATGAGCAGTTCTTC. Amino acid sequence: CASNGGTSGVYNEQFF.

The chain's CDR3 is CASRPTGGNEQYF. CDR3 nucleotides: TGTGCCAGCAGACCGACAGGGGGTAACGAGCAGTACTTC. J is TRBJ2-7 and V is TRBV12-3 or TRBV12-4, with 9 positions matching TRBD1. The CDR3 is 13 amino acids. V trimming: 6 bases; J trimming: 5 bases; junction bases outside the gene matches: 5.

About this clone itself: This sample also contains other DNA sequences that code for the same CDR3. CDR3 loop: CSVRLSGSYEQYF. In nucleotides, the CDR3 is TGCAGCGTTCGCTTATCAGGCTCCTACGAGCAGTACTTC. The rearrangement uses TRBV29-1 and TRBJ2-7; D gene uncertain. The CDR3 has 13 amino acids. Germline V gene sequence: CDR1 SQVTM, CDR2 ANQGSEA. With 5 bases removed from V and 0 bases from J, the gap between germline ends came to 11 bases.

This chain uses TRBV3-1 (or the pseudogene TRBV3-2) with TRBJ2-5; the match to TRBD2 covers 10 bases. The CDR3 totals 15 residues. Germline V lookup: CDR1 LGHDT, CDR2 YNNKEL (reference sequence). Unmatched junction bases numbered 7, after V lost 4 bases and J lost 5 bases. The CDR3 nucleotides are TGTGCCAGCAGCCCTGGGACTAGCGAGGGTGAGACCCAGTACTTC. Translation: CASSPGTSEGETQYF.

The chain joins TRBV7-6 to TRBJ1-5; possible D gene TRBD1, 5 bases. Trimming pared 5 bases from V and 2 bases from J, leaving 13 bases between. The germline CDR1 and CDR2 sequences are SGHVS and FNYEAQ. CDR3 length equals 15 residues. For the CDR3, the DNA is TGTGCCAGCAGCCAGCAGCAGGGTCGCAATCAGCCCCAGCATTTT. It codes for CASSQQQGRNQPQHF.

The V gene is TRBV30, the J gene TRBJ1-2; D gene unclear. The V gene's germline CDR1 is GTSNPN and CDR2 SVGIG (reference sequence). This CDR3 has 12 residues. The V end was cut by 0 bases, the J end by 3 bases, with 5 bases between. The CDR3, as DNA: TGTGCCTGGAGTGTACGGGACTATGGCTACACCTTC. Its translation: CAWSVRDYGYTF.

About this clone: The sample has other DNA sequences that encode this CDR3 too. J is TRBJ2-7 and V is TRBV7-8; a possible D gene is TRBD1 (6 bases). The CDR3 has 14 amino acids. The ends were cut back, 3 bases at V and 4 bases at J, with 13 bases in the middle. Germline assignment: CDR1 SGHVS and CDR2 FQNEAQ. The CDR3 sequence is CASSLATGTYEQYF. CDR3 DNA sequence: TGTGCCAGCAGCTTGGCGACAGGTACATACGAGCAGTACTTC.